These T cell receptor beta chains were read from a single sample in a study of shared clonotypes between healthy human individuals. Profiling relied on immunoSEQ multiplex PCR, and the TCRdb table lists in-frame clones only, not all of them. In the table there are 470,000 or so clones, over 70% of which are singletons. Source material: PBMCs. The receptors here all came from a woman aged 40 to 50 in good health. Some clones in this sample may be carry-over from other donors' samples. Each CDR3 is given with its conserved first and last residue. D genes are given only for firm matches. Size tells how often a clone was seen (once, few, many) or the class of an expanded clone, and some rows leave it out.

v_gene: TRBV9; j_gene: TRBJ2-7; d_gene: -; abundance: -; CDR3nt: TGTGCCAGCAGCGATGGAAGCTACGAGCAGTACTTC; CDR3aa: CASSDGSYEQYF
v_gene: TRBV5-4; j_gene: TRBJ2-5; d_gene: -; abundance: -; CDR3nt: TGTGCCAGCAGCTTGGCGCAGGGACAAGAGACCCAGTACTTC; CDR3aa: CASSLAQGQETQYF
v_gene: TRBV10-3; j_gene: TRBJ2-2; d_gene: -; abundance: -; CDR3nt: TGTGCCATCAAGGGAAGGGCGGAAACCGGGGAGCTGTTTTTT; CDR3aa: CAIKGRAETGELFF
v_gene: TRBV7-3; j_gene: TRBJ1-1; d_gene: -; abundance: -; CDR3nt: TGTGCCAGCAGCCTACAACCGAACACTGAAGCTTTCTTT; CDR3aa: CASSLQPNTEAFF
v_gene: TRBV5-1; j_gene: TRBJ1-1; d_gene: TRBD1; abundance: few; CDR3nt: TGCGCCAGCAGCTTAGACAGGGGGCGAGACACTGAAGCTTTCTTT; CDR3aa: CASSLDRGRDTEAFF
v_gene: TRBV10-3; j_gene: TRBJ2-7; d_gene: -; abundance: -; CDR3nt: TGTGCCATCAGCCTCGTTGGGGGGACCTCCTACGAGCAGTACTTC; CDR3aa: CAISLVGGTSYEQYF
v_gene: TRBV30; j_gene: TRBJ2-1; d_gene: TRBD1; abundance: -; CDR3nt: TGTGCCTGGAGTGAGGGACAGGCAACCTACAATGAGCAGTTCTTC; CDR3aa: CAWSEGQATYNEQFF
v_gene: TRBV25-1; j_gene: TRBJ2-7; d_gene: -; abundance: -; CDR3nt: TGTGCCAGCTCACTAGGGAACGAGCAGTACTTC; CDR3aa: CASSLGNEQYF
v_gene: TRBV6-1; j_gene: TRBJ2-7; d_gene: -; abundance: -; CDR3nt: TGTGCCAGCAGTGAAGCGCTGGACGGAGGTTGGGAGCAGTACTTC; CDR3aa: CASSEALDGGWEQYF
v_gene: TRBV25-1; j_gene: TRBJ1-2; d_gene: TRBD1; abundance: once; CDR3nt: TGTGCCAGCAGTGGCCAGGGGGTTTTTGCTAACTATGGCTACACCTTC; CDR3aa: CASSGQGVFANYGYTF
v_gene: TRBV18; j_gene: TRBJ1-1; d_gene: TRBD1; abundance: -; CDR3nt: TGTGCCAGCTTAACGCTCGACAGGGTGGGAACTGAAGCTTTCTTT; CDR3aa: CASLTLDRVGTEAFF
v_gene: TRBV15; j_gene: TRBJ2-6; d_gene: -; abundance: -; CDR3nt: TGTGCCACCAGCATAATTTCTGGGGCCAACGTCCTGACTTTC; CDR3aa: CATSIISGANVLTF
v_gene: TRBV27; j_gene: TRBJ2-2; d_gene: TRBD2; abundance: -; CDR3nt: TGTGCCAGCAGTTCCCTGAGCGGGAGGGGCACCGGGGAGCTGTTTTTT; CDR3aa: CASSSLSGRGTGELFF
v_gene: TRBV28; j_gene: TRBJ1-3; d_gene: -; abundance: -; CDR3nt: TGTGCCAGCAGTTGGGGCCGACCCTTCTCTGGAAACACCATATATTTT; CDR3aa: CASSWGRPFSGNTIYF
v_gene: TRBV11-3; j_gene: TRBJ2-5; d_gene: -; abundance: -; CDR3nt: TGTGCCAGCAGCTTAGTTGGGGGAGAGACCCAGTACTTC; CDR3aa: CASSLVGGETQYF
v_gene: TRBV5-4; j_gene: TRBJ2-3; d_gene: TRBD2; abundance: -; CDR3nt: TGTGCCAGCAGCGGGGGACTAGCGGGAGCGGATACGCAGTATTTT; CDR3aa: CASSGGLAGADTQYF
v_gene: TRBV7-2; j_gene: TRBJ2-3; d_gene: TRBD2; abundance: few; CDR3nt: TGTGCCAGCAGCTTAGAGTGGGGGAGGGCGGATACGCAGTATTTT; CDR3aa: CASSLEWGRADTQYF
v_gene: TRBV21-1; j_gene: TRBJ2-7; d_gene: -; abundance: once; CDR3nt: TGTGCCAGCAGCCTAAGAGTCGACAGGGGTTACTACGAGCAGTACTTC; CDR3aa: CASSLRVDRGYYEQYF
v_gene: TRBV4-2; j_gene: TRBJ2-3; d_gene: -; abundance: -; CDR3nt: TGTGCCAGCAGCCAAGAGGTCCTGGCCACAGATACGCAGTATTTT; CDR3aa: CASSQEVLATDTQYF
v_gene: TRBV14; j_gene: TRBJ2-5; d_gene: -; abundance: -; CDR3nt: TGTGCCAGCAGCCAACCCCTCGGGGAGAGAGAGCAAGAGACCCAGTACTTC; CDR3aa: CASSQPLGEREQETQYF
v_gene: TRBV5-6; j_gene: TRBJ2-5; d_gene: -; abundance: -; CDR3nt: TGTGCCAGCAGCTTGTTCAGACAAGAGACCCAGTACTTC; CDR3aa: CASSLFRQETQYF
v_gene: TRBV4-3; j_gene: TRBJ2-5; d_gene: -; abundance: few; CDR3nt: TGCGCCAGCAGCCAAGCAATCGGGGCAGGTTCGGAGACCCAGTACTTC; CDR3aa: CASSQAIGAGSETQYF
v_gene: TRBV9; j_gene: TRBJ1-2; d_gene: -; abundance: -; CDR3nt: TGTGCCAGCAGCGCGCAACCGGACACGGAGTATGGCTACACCTTC; CDR3aa: CASSAQPDTEYGYTF
v_gene: TRBV18; j_gene: TRBJ2-7; d_gene: -; abundance: -; CDR3nt: TGTGCCAGCTCACCCCCGGACAGCTTCTACGAGCAGTACTTC; CDR3aa: CASSPPDSFYEQYF
v_gene: TRBV5-1; j_gene: TRBJ2-1; d_gene: -; abundance: -; CDR3nt: TGCGCCAGCAGCTTGGGGCCCCAGATCCTCACCAATGAGCAGTTCTTC; CDR3aa: CASSLGPQILTNEQFF
v_gene: TRBV9; j_gene: TRBJ1-2; d_gene: -; abundance: -; CDR3nt: TGTGCCAGCAGCTCACAGGGATATGGCTACACCTTC; CDR3aa: CASSSQGYGYTF
v_gene: TRBV5-1; j_gene: TRBJ2-7; d_gene: -; abundance: few; CDR3nt: TGCGCCAGCAGAAGAGGGACAGAACTAGCCGAGCAGTACTTC; CDR3aa: CASRRGTELAEQYF
v_gene: TRBV6-5; j_gene: TRBJ2-2; d_gene: -; abundance: -; CDR3nt: TGTGCCAGCAGTTACTCCAGGACATCCACCGGGGAGCTGTTTTTT; CDR3aa: CASSYSRTSTGELFF
v_gene: TRBV28; j_gene: TRBJ1-5; d_gene: -; abundance: -; CDR3nt: TGTGCCAGCAGTTCTCTGGGAGGGCCCGACCAGCCCCAGCATTTT; CDR3aa: CASSSLGGPDQPQHF